This passage covers 17 T cell receptor beta chains from one sample sequenced in a study of cytomegalovirus exposure and HLA in healthy donors. Sequencing was performed with immunoSEQ multiplex PCR; in TCRdb, only in-frame clones are kept and a portion is missing. The sample has 150,000 to 200,000 clones, approximately 84% seen once. The sequenced material came from PBMCs. These TCRs come from a young man in good health and CMV-seropositive.

The chain couples TRBV7-3 to TRBJ2-7, with D possibly being TRBD2 (7 bases). The CDR3 totals 14 residues. V lost 3 bases, J lost 5 bases, and 14 bases lay in between. Germline assignment: CDR1 SGHTA and CDR2 FQGTGA. This CDR3 reads CASSLDGGRDEQYF. The CDR3 bases are TGTGCCAGCAGCTTGGACGGGGGGCGCGACGAGCAGTACTTC.

The V gene is TRBV13, the J gene TRBJ2-3; TRBD1 might be the D (5 bases). Germline CDR1 PRHDT, CDR2 FYEKMQ (reference sequence). This CDR3 is 16 amino acids long. The V and J ends lost 3 bases and 1 base respectively, with 14 bases between them. This CDR3 is CASSFVIQGGTDTQYF. CDR3 coding DNA: TGTGCCAGCAGCTTTGTAATCCAGGGTGGCACAGATACGCAGTATTTT.

The chain recombines TRBV29-1 with TRBJ2-2; 9 nucleotides align to TRBD2. The ends lost 4 bases at V and 3 bases at J; junction bases unmatched: 6. The CDR3 totals 15 residues. The V gene's germline CDR1 is SQVTM and CDR2 ANQGSEA. The CDR3: CSVAALAGYTGELFF. The CDR3 nucleotides are TGCAGCGTTGCCGCTCTAGCGGGATACACCGGGGAGCTGTTTTTT.

The chain recombines TRBV27 with TRBJ2-5; a weak D match, TRBD1 (5 bases). CDR1 and CDR2 (germline): MNHEY, SMNVEV (reference sequence). The CDR3 covers 14 residues. V was clipped by 4 bases and J by 6 bases, with 15 bases between them. The DNA of the CDR3 is TGTGCCAGCAGTTCCGACAGCTCAAGACAGACCCAGTACTTC. Amino acid sequence: CASSSDSSRQTQYF.

The chain carries TRBV5-1 and TRBJ2-2; 8 bases line up with TRBD1. The V gene's germline CDR1 is SGHRS and CDR2 YFSETQ. The CDR3 contains 16 residues. The V and J ends lost 6 bases and 1 base, in that order; junction bases with no gene match: 8. Here the CDR3 DNA reads TGCGCCAGCACCCTCCAGGGGGCCGGGAACACCGGGGAGCTGTTTTTT. Translated: CASTLQGAGNTGELFF.

The V gene is TRBV7-9, the J gene TRBJ1-2; 10 bases match TRBD1. Looked up from germline, CDR1 is SEHNR and CDR2 is FQNEAQ (reference sequence). The CDR3 has 16 residues. V lost 6 bases, J lost 0 bases, and 7 bases stayed unmatched. The CDR3: CASRPGQGTSNYGYTF. The CDR3 region has the DNA TGTGCCAGCAGGCCGGGACAGGGGACCTCTAACTATGGCTACACCTTC.

The V gene is TRBV6-5, the J gene TRBJ2-7; TRBD1 matches at 9 bases. The CDR3 is made up of 14 amino acids. V gave up 4 bases and J gave up 3 bases; unmatched junction bases: 4. The germline CDR1 and CDR2 sequences are MNHEY and SVGAGI. CDR3 DNA sequence: TGTGCCAGCAGTTCCGGGACAGGGAGCTACGAGCAGTACTTC. Translated: CASSSGTGSYEQYF.

This chain joins TRBV2 and TRBJ2-3, with TRBD1 identical over 7 bases. Trimming removed 6 bases from V and 4 bases from J; junction bases left unmatched: 19. CDR3 size: 18 residues. Germline V gene sequence: CDR1 SNHLY, CDR2 FYNNEI. CDR3 DNA: TGTGCCAGCAGCGCAACTATTTCCGGGACAGCTTTTCCAGATACGCAGTATTTT. This sequence encodes CASSATISGTAFPDTQYF.

The genes are TRBV6-5 and TRBJ2-7; D gene uncertain. V was cut by 0 bases and J by 0 bases, with 9 bases left in between. Germline V CDR1 and CDR2: MNHEY, SVGAGI. The CDR3 runs to 15 residues. In nucleotides, the CDR3 is TGTGCCAGCAGTTACTCTGGGCTCGGCTCCTACGAGCAGTACTTC. Residues: CASSYSGLGSYEQYF.

The V gene is TRBV7-2, the J gene TRBJ2-5; 10 bases fit TRBD2. The CDR3 spans 16 residues. V was clipped by 3 bases and J by 4 bases; unmatched bases: 8. Germline V gives CDR1 SGHTA, CDR2 FQGNSA. For the CDR3, the DNA is TGTGCCAGCAGCTTCTATATTAGCGGGAGGCGAGAGACCCAGTACTTC. This gives the protein CASSFYISGRRETQYF.

The chain uses TRBV6-5 and TRBJ2-2; D perhaps matches TRBD1 (5 bases). The CDR3 contains 14 residues. CDR1 MNHEY and CDR2 SVGAGI come from the germline V gene. Trimming shortened V by 2 bases and J by 3 bases, and 7 bases separated the two germline ends. The CDR3 reads CASSYKGYTGELFF. The CDR3 bases are TGTGCCAGCAGTTACAAGGGGTACACCGGGGAGCTGTTTTTT.

This clone was recorded a few times. This chain's CDR3 is CASSPRGWGTGNTIYF. DNA of the CDR3: TGTGCCAGCAGCCCCCGGGGGTGGGGGACTGGAAACACCATATATTTT. The chain has TRBV7-2 and TRBJ1-3; possibly TRBD1 for D (5 bases). CDR3 length: 16 residues. The V and J ends lost 5 bases and 2 bases respectively, with 16 bases between them. The germline gives CDR1 SGHTA, CDR2 FQGNSA.

V gene TRBV7-2 combines with J gene TRBJ2-1, with 8 bases that match TRBD2. Trimming took 5 bases from V and 0 from J; bases not matched to a gene: 6. Germline values: CDR1 SGHTA, CDR2 FQGNSA. The CDR3 totals 16 residues. CDR3 sequence: CASSHSGESSYNEQFF. DNA for the CDR3: TGTGCCAGCAGCCATAGCGGGGAGAGCTCCTACAATGAGCAGTTCTTC.

The chain couples TRBV5-1 to TRBJ1-2; tentatively, D is TRBD1 (5 bases). V lost 6 bases, J lost 6 bases, and 24 bases lay in between. The CDR3 totals 16 residues. Germline V gene lookup returns CDR1 SGHRS and CDR2 YFSETQ. CDR3 residues: CASNPDSLPGTNGYTF. In DNA, the CDR3 is TGCGCCAGCAACCCGGACTCTCTTCCAGGGACTAATGGCTACACCTTC.

The chain employs TRBV27 and TRBJ2-6; 7 bases align to TRBD1. CDR3 length: 17 residues. J lost 1 base, V lost 9 bases, and 12 bases had no gene match. Germline values: CDR1 MNHEY, CDR2 SMNVEV (reference sequence). DNA of the CDR3: TGTGCCAGGCCTCCGGGACAGTGTATTTCTGGGGCCAACGTCCTGACTTTC. Translated: CARPPGQCISGANVLTF. The complete variable domain, with remaining parts taken from reference TRBV27 and TRBJ2-6, reads EAQVTQNPRYLITVTGKKLTVTCSQNMNHEYMSWYRQDPGLGLRQIYYSMNVEVTDKGDVPEGYKVSRKEKRNFPLILESPSPNQTSLYFCARPPGQCISGANVLTFGAGSRLTVL.

The chain links TRBV14 to TRBJ2-1, with 15 bases identical to TRBD2. Looked up from germline, CDR1 is SGHDN and CDR2 is FVKESK. With 7 bases clipped from V and 7 bases from J, the junction kept 8 bases outside the gene matches. This CDR3 has 16 residues. This CDR3 is CASKALGTSGGNEQFF. The CDR3 DNA reads TGTGCCAGCAAGGCCTTGGGGACTAGCGGGGGGAATGAGCAGTTCTTC.

This chain uses TRBV28 with TRBJ2-3; 9 nucleotides match TRBD1. V lost 5 bases, J lost 3 bases, and 6 bases stayed unmatched. This CDR3 is 15 amino acids long. Germline V gene data show CDR1 as MDHEN and CDR2 as SYDVKM. The CDR3 loop is CASSLTGTGTDTQYF. Here the CDR3 DNA reads TGTGCCAGCAGTCTCACAGGGACAGGGACAGATACGCAGTATTTT.